A single sample gave rise to the 2 T cell receptor beta chains below, sequenced in a study of T cell clonotyping in hematopoietic cell transplantation. Assay used: immunoSEQ multiplex PCR; TCRdb lists only in-frame clones, some missing. The table has around 17,000 clones, 60% to 75% seen once. Sequences were obtained from peripheral blood mononuclear cells. These receptors all come from a woman aged 55-75 years in good health. Some clones in this sample may be carry-over from other donors' samples.

V and J are TRBV6-5 and TRBJ2-1; no clear D gene. Germline V gene data show CDR1 as MNHEY and CDR2 as SVGAGI. CDR3 length: 13 amino acids. The V end lost 5 bases, the J end lost 6 bases, and 11 bases lay between the germline ends. The CDR3 DNA sequence: TGTGCCAGCAGTCCCCGACACTTCAATGAGCAGTTCTTC. Protein product: CASSPRHFNEQFF.

The rearrangement joins TRBV9 to TRBJ1-1, with D possibly TRBD1 on 6 matching bases. There are 13 residues in the CDR3. Trimming removed 5 bases from V and 5 bases from J, with 13 bases in between. Germline CDR1 SGDLS, CDR2 YYNGEE. For the CDR3, the DNA is TGTGCCAGCAGTCGACAGGTAGTGACTGAAGCTTTCTTT. Its protein product is CASSRQVVTEAFF.